This T cell receptor beta chain was identified in a study of CD8+CD57+ T cells in acquired aplastic anemia. Study details: The mean DNA yield obtained from sorted CD4+ and CD8+ cells came to about 3.2 ug. Where healthy donors were concerned, CD4+ cells averaged approximately 11 million reads.

Ten or more counts support this clonotype. Antigen unknown. The use of genomic DNA as template underpinned the TCR beta VDJ and CDR3 profiling. TCRdb redid the calling of the reads with MiXCR, one entry per CDR3 protein. Found here are roughly 420,000 distinct CDR3 sequences, about two thirds of them singletons; the top ten hold 3.5% to 4.5%. The CDR3 totals 15 residues. V lost 5 bases and J 5 bases, leaving 16 bases between the germline ends. Germline V gives CDR1 SGHTA, CDR2 FQGNSA. General study results and limits: Approximately 30 was the count of CD8+ CDR3 sequences that patients shared with controls. No significant patient-versus-control difference appeared in CD8+ Simpson's diversity.

The J gene is TRBJ1-3, the V gene TRBV7-2; D is undetermined. This TCR was sampled from a human donor in good health, serving as a control. Material for sequencing was sorted CD4+, CD8+, or CD8+CD57+ T cells (not recorded which) from PBMCs. CDR3 in DNA: TGTGCCAGCAGCCGCCAAGGACGGCGAAGAAACACCATATATTTT. Its translation: CASSRQGRRRNTIYF.